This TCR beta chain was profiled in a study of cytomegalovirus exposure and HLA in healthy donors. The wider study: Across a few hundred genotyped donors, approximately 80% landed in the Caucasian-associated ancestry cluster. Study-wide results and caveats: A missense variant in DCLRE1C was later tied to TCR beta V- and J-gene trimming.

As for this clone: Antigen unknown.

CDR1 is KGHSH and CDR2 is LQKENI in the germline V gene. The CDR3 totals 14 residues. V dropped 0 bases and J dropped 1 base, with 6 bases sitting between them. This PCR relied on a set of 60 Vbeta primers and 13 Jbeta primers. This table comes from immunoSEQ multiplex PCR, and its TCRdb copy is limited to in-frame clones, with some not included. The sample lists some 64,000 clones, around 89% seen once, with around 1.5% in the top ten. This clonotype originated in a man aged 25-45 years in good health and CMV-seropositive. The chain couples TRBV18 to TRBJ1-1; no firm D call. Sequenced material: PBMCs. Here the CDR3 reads CASSPPHGNTEAFF. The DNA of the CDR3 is TGTGCCAGCTCACCACCCCACGGGAACACTGAAGCTTTCTTT.